The rows below give T cell receptor beta chains drawn from one sample of a study of cytomegalovirus exposure and HLA in healthy donors. Sequenced by immunoSEQ multiplex PCR; TCRdb stores in-frame clones only, minus some. Of approximately 200,000 clones in the sample, approximately 86% were seen once. The sequencing sample was made of PBMCs. These receptors were taken from a young woman in good health and CMV-seronegative. CDR3s include the opening cysteine and the closing phenylalanine or tryptophan. Fields, in order: D gene, V gene, J gene, CDR3 DNA, CDR3 protein. D genes are given only for firm matches.

>TRBD2|TRBV18|TRBJ2-2
TGTGCCAGCTCACCTGTTGTGGGACTAGCGGGAGGACGAACCGGGGAGCTGTTTTTT
CASSPVVGLAGGRTGELFF
>.|TRBV27|TRBJ1-4
TGTGCCAGCAGCGGGGTCCCTGGTAATGAAAAACTGTTTTTT
CASSGVPGNEKLFF
>TRBD2|TRBV9|TRBJ2-1
TGTGCCAGCAGCGCGGGGACTAGCGGGAGGACCTACAATGAGCAGTTCTTC
CASSAGTSGRTYNEQFF
>.|TRBV2|TRBJ1-1
TGTGCCAGCAGTAGACGGACAGTACTTATCAGGAACACTGAAGCTTTCTTT
CASSRRTVLIRNTEAFF
>TRBD2|TRBV7-7|TRBJ2-5
TGTGCTAGCAGGGCGGGGGGCTCAGAGACCCAGTACTTC
CASRAGGSETQYF
>TRBD1|TRBV7-9|TRBJ2-7
TGTGCCAGCAGCTTGCTCAGGGGGCCTGGAGACGAGCAGTACTTC
CASSLLRGPGDEQYF
>TRBD2|TRBV28|TRBJ2-7
TGTGCCAGCAGTTCCCAGACTAGCGGGGCTACCTACGAGCAGTACTTC
CASSSQTSGATYEQYF
>.|TRBV7-6|TRBJ1-1
TGTGCCAGCAGCTCAGGGTTGAACACTGAAGCTTTCTTT
CASSSGLNTEAFF
>TRBD2|TRBV11-2|TRBJ2-1
TGTGCCAGCAGAGATAGCGGGAGCTCCTACAATGAGCAGTTCTTC
CASRDSGSSYNEQFF
>TRBD2|TRBV6-5|TRBJ2-7
TGTGCCAGCGGAAGCGGGAGCCTTACCTACGAGCAGTACTTC
CASGSGSLTYEQYF